This TCR beta chain was sequenced during a study of blood T cell repertoires in COVID-19. Looking at the study overall: The United States, Italy and Spain were the sources of the acute and convalescent COVID-19 samples.

The CDR3 is 15 amino acids. Germline assignment: CDR1 MNHNY and CDR2 SVGAGI (reference sequence). V gave up 4 bases and J gave up 1 base; unmatched junction bases: 4. Data came from immunoSEQ multiplex PCR; TCRdb stores just in-frame clones and leaves some out. The table records a few hundred thousand clones, about 87% of them present only once. The V gene is TRBV6-6, the J gene TRBJ2-7, with 10 bases fitting TRBD1. The TCR comes from a young man with COVID-19, enrolled during active disease. Source material: peripheral blood. This chain's CDR3 is CASSSPGQGSYEQYF. For the CDR3, the DNA is TGTGCCAGCAGTTCTCCGGGACAGGGGTCCTACGAGCAGTACTTC.